The 5 T cell receptor beta chains below all came from one sample that was sequenced in a study of post-analysis software for immune sequencing data. No antigens are known for them. Study conclusions and caveats: Patients carried several TRBV segments more frequently than controls did, and TRBV5-6, TRBV5-1 and TRBV20-1 were among them.

Carried by the TCR beta cDNA libraries were unique molecular identifiers. Via MiXCR, TCRdb re-called the PCR reads, giving one row per CDR3 protein. Among hundreds of thousands of distinct CDR3 sequences, 25% to 30% were seen once, and the ten largest hold approximately 0.55%. The specimen was blood. Receptors originate from a girl aged 5 to 17 with multiple sclerosis.

This CDR3 reads CASSLGQAGGVYNEQFF. CDR3 bases: TGTGCCAGCAGTTTGGGACAAGCGGGGGGGGTGTACAATGAGCAGTTCTTC. The J gene is TRBJ2-1, the V gene TRBV12-3 or TRBV12-4; 10 nucleotides line up with TRBD2. The CDR3 runs to 17 residues. The ends lost 3 bases at V and 4 bases at J; junction bases unmatched: 9.

This clonotype was seen more than once but under ten times. This chain links TRBV7-2 with TRBJ2-4; no clear D. The last part of the DNA fits TRBJ2-5 better; the J call may be wrong. There are 16 residues in the CDR3. Germline loops: CDR1 SGHTA, CDR2 FQGNSA. The CDR3 loop is CASSLHQTANQETQYF. CDR3 coding DNA: TGTGCCAGCAGCCTACATCAGACTGCCAACCAAGAGACCCAGTACTTC.

The chain has TRBV5-5 and TRBJ1-4; D is perhaps TRBD1 (6 bases). Trimming took off 2 bases at V and 4 bases at J, with 21 bases between the two ends. The CDR3 is 18 amino acids. Germline lookup yields CDR1 SGHKS and CDR2 YYEKEE (reference sequence). The CDR3 region has the DNA TGTGCCAGCAGCTTTTACGGACAGCCGGAACCTAGTAATGAAAAACTGTTTTTT. Its translation: CASSFYGQPEPSNEKLFF.

V is TRBV7-2 and J is TRBJ1-6, with a weak D call TRBD1 (6 bases). Germline V CDR1 and CDR2: SGHTA, FQGNSA. Trimming shortened V by 3 bases and J by 12 bases, and 18 bases separated the two germline ends. The CDR3 contains 15 residues. CDR3 nucleotide sequence: TGTGCCAGCAGCTTCCAAGGCGGGGGGCGAGAACCCCTCCACTTT. Amino acid sequence: CASSFQGGGREPLHF.

This clonotype was counted between two and nine times. One junction end does not reproduce the germline sequence, and a read error may be involved. The chain employs TRBV10-3 and TRBJ2-3; D possibly matches TRBD1 or TRBD2 (5 bases each). Germline V gene sequence: CDR1 ENHRY, CDR2 SYGVKD. The CDR3 has 13 residues. The CDR3 coding sequence is TGTGCCATCAGGGGGGTACCCGCAGATACACAGTATTTT. Protein: CAIRGVPADTQYF.